The 21 T cell receptor beta chains below come from one sample, sequenced in a study of naive and memory T cell subsets. RNA was extracted from under 3 ml of whole blood of healthy adults. Alpha and beta constant region primers primed reverse transcription for blood and skin samples. TCRdb re-derived calls from the 5' RACE reads in MiXCR, one entry per CDR3 protein. Of about 21,000 distinct CDR3 sequences listed, 4% to 4.5% are singletons. The origin of the receptors is a male donor in good health.

This clonotype was recorded a few times. This clone may be a read error of a much larger clone one base away. V and J are TRBV3-1 and TRBJ2-5; 7 nucleotides agree with TRBD1. Germline CDR1 reads LGHDT; CDR2 reads YNNKEL (reference sequence). V was clipped by 6 bases and J by 4 bases; unmatched bases: 8. The CDR3 has 14 amino acids. The CDR3 DNA reads as TGTGCCAGCAGACGACAGGGTCGTGGAGAGACCCAGTACTTC. As protein: CASRRQGRGETQYF.

This clonotype was recorded many times. The chain employs TRBV7-2 and TRBJ2-3; D is unresolved. The V gene's germline CDR1 is SGHTA and CDR2 FQGNSA. The V and J ends lost 5 bases and 15 bases respectively, with 15 bases between them. The CDR3 spans 11 residues. CDR3 sequence (DNA): TGTGCCAGCAGCCCACTTAACTCACCCTATTTT. Protein sequence: CASSPLNSPYF.

This clonotype was counted ten times or more. The J gene is TRBJ2-3, the V gene TRBV24-1; D uncertain. Trimming removed 3 bases at V and 4 bases at J, with 7 bases between. CDR1 and CDR2 (germline): KGHDR, SFDVKD. This CDR3 contains 13 residues. Here the CDR3 reads CATSDKSADTQYF. The CDR3 coding sequence is TGTGCCACCAGTGATAAATCGGCAGATACGCAGTATTTT.

This clonotype appeared many times. V usage is TRBV5-1 and J usage is TRBJ2-7; D is perhaps TRBD1 (7 bases). Germline V CDR1 and CDR2: SGHRS, YFSETQ. Trimming took 4 bases from V and 3 from J, leaving 14 bases between them. This CDR3 contains 14 residues. CDR3 sequence: CASSPTGTFYEQYF. As DNA, the CDR3 is TGCGCCAGCAGCCCGACAGGGACTTTCTACGAGCAGTACTTC.

Ten or more counts support this clonotype. The rearrangement joins TRBV29-1 to TRBJ2-4; D may be TRBD1 or TRBD2 (5 bases each). The CDR3 is 15 amino acids. Trimming took off 1 base at V and 2 bases at J, with 12 bases between the two ends. In germline, CDR1 is SQVTM, CDR2 ANQGSEA. The CDR3 bases are TGCAGCGTTGAAGGTTTTTGGGGGACCAAAAACATTCAGTACTTC. Encoded protein: CSVEGFWGTKNIQYF.

Many counts were recorded for this clonotype. The chain joins TRBV6-5 to TRBJ2-7; D is perhaps TRBD2 (7 bases). V lost 0 bases and J lost 2, with 8 bases in between. This CDR3 spans 14 amino acids. The germline CDR1 and CDR2 sequences are MNHEY and SVGAGI. CDR3 nucleotide sequence: TGTGCCAGCAGTTACTCGGGGGGGCCCTACGAGCAGTACTTC. Translating it yields CASSYSGGPYEQYF.

At least ten counts were recorded for this clonotype. The chain combines TRBV10-3 with TRBJ2-3, with a tentative D call TRBD2 (5 bases). V was pared by 10 bases and J by 5 bases, with 10 bases between. The germline V gene has CDR1 ENHRY and CDR2 SYGVKD. The CDR3 covers 11 residues. Written as DNA, the CDR3 is TGTGCCACCTCGGGGTTAGATACGCAGTATTTT. This translates into CATSGLDTQYF.

This clonotype has a count of ten or more. The genes are TRBV15 and TRBJ2-1; TRBD2 matches 11 bases. The CDR3 extends over 16 amino acids. Germline trimming cut 3 bases from V and 4 bases from J; bases unmatched to any gene: 5. From germline, CDR1 is LNHNV and CDR2 YYDKDF (reference sequence). The CDR3 loop is CATSSRTSGLYNEQFF. The CDR3, as DNA: TGTGCCACCAGCAGTCGGACTAGCGGGCTTTACAATGAGCAGTTCTTC.

Many counts were recorded for this clonotype. This chain uses TRBV12-5 with TRBJ2-1, with D perhaps TRBD2 (6 bases). Germline V CDR1 and CDR2: LGHNT, FRNRAP. V was pared by 0 bases and J by 5 bases, with 14 bases between. This CDR3 has 16 residues. The CDR3 reads CASGLVLGGPDNEQFF. CDR3 sequence (DNA): TGTGCTAGTGGTTTGGTATTGGGGGGACCGGACAATGAGCAGTTCTTC. Supplemented by reference TRBV12-5 and TRBJ2-1, the full variable domain reads DARVTQTPRHKVTEMGQEVTMRCQPILGHNTVFWYRQTMMQGLELLAYFRNRAPLDDSGMPKDRFSAEMPDATLATLKIQPSEPRDSAVYFCASGLVLGGPDNEQFFGPGTRLTVL.

The chain has TRBV5-1 and TRBJ2-1, with 11 bases aligning to TRBD2. This CDR3 comprises 13 residues. Trimming at V came to 4 bases and at J to 9 bases, leaving 3 bases not matched to a gene. From germline, CDR1 is SGHRS and CDR2 YFSETQ. The CDR3 bases are TGCGCCAGCAGCGTCGGACTAGCGGGTGAGCAGTTCTTC. This translates into CASSVGLAGEQFF.

This clonotype has a count of ten or more. The rearrangement uses TRBV4-1 and TRBJ2-1, with TRBD2 identical over 10 bases. The CDR3 contains 17 residues. J gave up 4 bases and V 0 bases, and 6 bases lay outside the gene matches. Germline V gene data show CDR1 as MGHRA and CDR2 as YSYEKL. CDR3 nucleotide sequence: TGCGCCAGCAGCCAAGAGTTCAGCGGGGGGGTATACAATGAGCAGTTCTTC. Translated, it gives CASSQEFSGGVYNEQFF.

This clonotype was counted many times. The chain combines TRBV3-1 with TRBJ2-5; TRBD2 agrees at 7 bases. V lost 4 bases and J lost 9; bases outside the gene matches: 8. Germline V gene data show CDR1 as LGHDT and CDR2 as YNNKEL (reference sequence). The CDR3 spans 13 residues. This CDR3 reads CASSPREAGAQYF. DNA of the CDR3: TGTGCCAGCAGCCCCAGAGAGGCGGGGGCCCAGTACTTC.

This clonotype was counted at least ten times. The chain is built from TRBV11-2 and TRBJ2-4; TRBD1 matches at 8 bases. The germline V gene has CDR1 SGHAT and CDR2 FQNNGV. J lost 16 bases, V lost 5 bases, and 13 bases had no gene match. The CDR3 contains 13 residues. Written as DNA, the CDR3 is TGTGCCAGCAGCATCGACAGGGGCCGGGATCCTTACTTC. It yields the protein CASSIDRGRDPYF.

The table lists this clonotype with many counts. The V and J genes are TRBV29-1 and TRBJ2-5; TRBD1 is a possible D gene (5 bases). V dropped 7 bases and J dropped 5 bases, with 14 bases sitting between them. Germline CDR1 SQVTM, CDR2 ANQGSEA. The CDR3 is 12 amino acids. Here the CDR3 reads CSGTIRAETQYF. CDR3 DNA sequence: TGCAGCGGCACCATCAGGGCTGAGACCCAGTACTTC. Variable domain in full (rest from reference TRBV29-1 and TRBJ2-5): SAVISQKPSRDICQRGTSLTIQCQVDSQVTMMFWYRQQPGQSLTLIATANQGSEATYESGFVIDKFPISRPNLTFSTLTVSNMSPEDSSIYLCSGTIRAETQYFGPGTRLLVL.

This clonotype has only a few counts. CDR3 amino acids: CASSEQGAGADTQYF. The CDR3 region has the DNA TGTGCCAGCAGTGAGCAGGGGGCTGGAGCAGATACGCAGTATTTT. V and J are TRBV2 and TRBJ2-3; 8 bases agree with TRBD1. Germline CDR1 and CDR2: SNHLY and FYNNEI. The CDR3 loop spans 15 amino acids. Unmatched junction bases numbered 6, after V lost 3 bases and J lost 4 bases.

This clonotype has at least ten counts. The chain joins TRBV21-1 to TRBJ2-3; TRBD1 reflects the table's D call only, with no check against the DNA. TRBV21-1 is flagged as a pseudogene. The CDR3 has 13 residues. The chain's CDR3 is CASSTGGTDTQYF. The CDR3, as DNA: TGTGCCAGCAGCACGGGGGGCACAGATACGCAGTATTTT.

This clonotype occurred many times. The chain links TRBV7-8 to TRBJ2-2; TRBD1 matches 9 bases. Germline CDR1 reads SGHVS; CDR2 reads FQNEAQ. The CDR3 sequence is 15 residues long. V lost 4 bases to trimming and J lost 7 bases; unmatched junction nucleotides: 7. Written as DNA, the CDR3 is TGTGCCAGCAGCTCGGACAGGGGCTTTTTCGGGGAGCTGTTTTTT. Residues: CASSSDRGFFGELFF.

This clonotype was seen at least ten times. V and J are TRBV11-2 and TRBJ2-7, with 9 bases lining up with TRBD2. The CDR3 has 14 amino acids. Germline CDR1 and CDR2: SGHAT and FQNNGV. J lost 3 bases, V lost 1 base, and 1 base had no gene match. Written as DNA, the CDR3 is TGTGCCAGCAGCTTAGTTAGCGGGGGCTACGAGCAGTACTTC. As protein: CASSLVSGGYEQYF.

This clonotype was counted many times. The chain employs TRBV25-1 and TRBJ1-6; weak D call: TRBD1 (6 bases). CDR1 MGHDK and CDR2 SYGVNS come from the germline V gene. V gave up 4 bases and J gave up 9 bases, with 7 bases separating them. This CDR3 has 12 amino acids. CDR3 loop: CASSVQGSPLHF. DNA of the CDR3: TGTGCCAGCAGTGTACAGGGTTCACCCCTCCACTTT.

Within the sample, this clonotype is medium-sized. This rearrangement joins TRBV7-2 to TRBJ2-3, with 10 bases that match TRBD2. Germline V gives CDR1 SGHTA, CDR2 FQGNSA. V lost 2 bases to trimming and J lost 4 bases; unmatched junction nucleotides: 6. This CDR3 has 16 residues. CDR3 protein: CASSLSLAGAPDTQYF. CDR3 in DNA: TGTGCCAGCAGCTTATCCCTAGCGGGAGCCCCAGATACGCAGTATTTT.

This clonotype has ten or more counts. V usage is TRBV6-2 or TRBV6-3 and J usage is TRBJ2-7; 8 nucleotides agree with TRBD1. With V trimmed by 6 bases and J by 2 bases, 9 bases remained unmatched. Germline V gives CDR1 MNHEY, CDR2 SVGEGT. CDR3 length equals 15 residues. CDR3: CASSETGTGTYEQYF. For the CDR3, the DNA is TGTGCCAGCAGCGAAACCGGGACAGGAACCTACGAGCAGTACTTC.